This T cell receptor beta chain emerged from a study of monozygotic twins with inflammatory bowel disease (dated by TCRdb to the late 2010s). With regard to the full study: The complete study included 28 monozygotic twin pairs: 19 IBD-discordant Danish pairs and nine German pairs, of which four were IBD-concordant and five were IBD-discordant. The search for disease-associated traits relied mainly on comparing, within discordant pairs, IBD patients with their genetically identical healthy co-twins. Each individual had, on average, about 151 000 unique TCRalpha sequences and 181 000 unique TCRbeta sequences available for analysis. Summary of the overall study and its limitations: The analysis was unable to tell apart different T cell subtypes. Because patients received different immunosuppressive treatments, the repertoires may have picked up extra background noise and variability between individuals. Compared with healthy twins, IBD patients shared fewer clonotypes with other individuals, and the difference was most pronounced in patients with signs of disease activity. Repertoire similarity did not differ between concordant and discordant twins, which could be due to limited statistical power. No single strong signal or clonotype linked to IBD turned up in the results, so the idea that one exists was not supported. Measured by the inverse Simpson index, TCRbeta repertoire diversity was lower in IBD patients than in their healthy co-twins.

The germline V gene gives CDR1 as MNHNS and CDR2 as SASEGT. The CDR3 measures 14 amino acids from cysteine to phenylalanine. Nucleotide data are not available. In the case of this clonotype: Its antigen is still unknown.

An approximately 2.5 ml peripheral blood sample was drawn into PAXgene tubes per donor and stored at -80°C. Without any T cell sorting, total RNA was extracted from whole blood using the PAXgene blood miRNA kit on an automated QIAcube. Peripheral blood from monozygotic twin pairs who were concordant or discordant for inflammatory bowel disease underwent deep TCRalpha and TCRbeta repertoire profiling using unique molecular barcoding. Smoking habits were recorded for all twin pairs, with individuals classified as current, former or never smokers. Library creation used 5' RACE. Each TCR library was prepared from about 3.5 ug of total RNA. For each sample, cDNA synthesis with SMARTScribe reverse transcriptase was split into eight separate reactions. During cDNA synthesis, unique molecular identifiers containing a 6-nucleotide sample barcode were introduced by template switching. Amplification of TCRalpha and TCRbeta cDNA involved two nested PCRs of approximately 16 and 9 cycles, and each PCR was followed by bead purification. Before amplification, the cDNA was both treated with uracil DNA-glycosylase and purified with the QIAquick PCR purification kit. The second PCR added Illumina TruSeq-compatible adapters along with sample-specific barcodes. Library quality and concentration were checked on TapeStation and Qubit, and libraries were pooled at roughly 5.1 ng each. Sequencing of pooled libraries was carried out on an Illumina HiSeq2500 single-index Rapid Run using 2 x 100 bp reads and custom sequencing primers. As for the original processing: MiGEC version 1.2.6 was used for UMI-based consensus assembly to correct PCR and sequencing errors. MiXCR version 2.1.1 handled V(D)J alignment, clonotype assembly and CDR3 extraction. Normalisation of gene usage, clonotype sharing and MAIT/NKT TCR abundance was achieved by analysing the top 1000, 10 000 and 20 000 clonotypes per sample. Diversity was computed as the inverse Simpson index with the vegan R package after downsampling to 27 000 UMIs. Paired Mann-Whitney U tests on discordant twin pairs were used, with Benjamini-Hochberg multiple-testing correction. TCRdb reprocessed the reads, so every CDR3 protein sequence counts as one entry and DNA is not shown. TCRdb, not the original authors, processed these V and J calls. Per the sample table, the count is 330,000 or so distinct CDR3 sequences. Clones ranked in the top ten supply 2% to 2.5% of the sample.

This sequence originates from a human donor with ulcerative colitis or Crohn's disease, or a healthy co-twin of an affected twin (not recorded which). Recombination linked TRBV6-1 to TRBJ1-4. Sequences were obtained from blood. For the CDR3, the sequence is CASKAHATNEKLFF.